The 9 T cell receptor beta chains below were found in one sample sequenced in a study of blood T cell repertoires in COVID-19. Produced via immunoSEQ multiplex PCR; TCRdb's table is partial and in-frame only. The table includes around 62,000 clones, approximately 85% detected once. Sequenced: peripheral blood. The source of these receptors is a middle-aged man with acute or convalescent COVID-19.

Only a few counts were recorded for this clone. The rearrangement links TRBV18 to TRBJ2-5; the match to TRBD2 covers 7 bases. Germline assignment: CDR1 KGHSH and CDR2 LQKENI. CDR3 length equals 15 residues. After removal of 2 bases from V and 3 bases from J, the junction contained 6 bases not matched to a gene. CDR3 sequence (DNA): TGTGCCAGCTCACCATATGAACGGGGGGAAGAGACCCAGTACTTC. Translating gives CASSPYERGEETQYF.

This CDR3 reads CASSEPSEWARGTGELFF. CDR3 in DNA: TGTGCCAGCAGTGAACCCTCTGAGTGGGCACGGGGTACCGGGGAGCTGTTTTTT. The chain is built from TRBV2 and TRBJ2-2; D is perhaps TRBD2 (5 bases). The CDR3 loop spans 18 amino acids. V dropped 2 bases and J dropped 5 bases, with 21 bases sitting between them. Germline V gene data show CDR1 as SNHLY and CDR2 as FYNNEI.

The gene calls are TRBV9 and TRBJ2-1; no reliable D call. This CDR3 contains 17 residues. Trimming left V 0 bases short and J 0 bases short, with 13 bases between. CDR1 is SGDLS, CDR2 YYNGEE, per germline. CDR3 sequence: CASSVELPIGSYNEQFF. Here the CDR3 DNA reads TGTGCCAGCAGCGTAGAGCTACCCATTGGCTCCTACAATGAGCAGTTCTTC.

The V and J genes are TRBV4-1 and TRBJ2-1, with 7 bases aligning to TRBD2. CDR1 and CDR2 from the germline V gene are MGHRA and YSYEKL. The CDR3 runs 18 residues. With V trimmed by 0 bases and J by 7 bases, 15 bases remained unmatched. In DNA form, the CDR3 reads TGCGCCAGCAGCCAAGATCGAAGCGGGGATATGCAGGGAAATGAGCAGTTCTTC. Residues: CASSQDRSGDMQGNEQFF.

The chain links TRBV7-9 to TRBJ2-1; D unclear. V was cut by 6 bases and J by 0 bases, with 12 bases left in between. The CDR3 has 15 amino acids. Germline V lookup: CDR1 SEHNR, CDR2 FQNEAQ (reference sequence). The CDR3: CASSPPGNSYNEQFF. The CDR3 DNA sequence: TGTGCCAGCAGTCCCCCGGGTAACTCCTACAATGAGCAGTTCTTC. Full variable domain (missing parts from reference TRBV7-9 and TRBJ2-1): DTGVSQNPRHKITKRGQNVTFRCDPISEHNRLYWYRQTLGQGPEFLTYFQNEAQLEKSRLLSDRFSAERPKGSFSTLEIQRTEQGDSAMYLCASSPPGNSYNEQFFGPGTRLTVL.

In this sample, this clone turned up once. The chain recombines TRBV9 with TRBJ1-1, with D uncertain. The CDR3 is 13 amino acids. Germline loops: CDR1 SGDLS, CDR2 YYNGEE. The germline V and J ends were trimmed by 0 bases and 2 bases, with 5 bases remaining between them. Here the CDR3 DNA reads TGTGCCAGCAGCGTAGACCTAAACACTGAAGCTTTCTTT. Encoded protein: CASSVDLNTEAFF.

As to this clone: The final CDR3 position lacks the conserved phenylalanine or tryptophan, pointing to a likely read error. The V and J genes are TRBV24-1 and TRBJ1-2, with 9 bases identical to TRBD1. V lost 5 bases, J lost 6 bases, and 9 bases stayed unmatched. This CDR3 is built from 15 residues. The germline V gene encodes CDR1 KGHDR and CDR2 SFDVKD. This CDR3 reads CATSGLTDRGNGYTL. Written as DNA, the CDR3 is TGTGCCACCAGTGGCCTGACCGACAGGGGGAATGGCTACACCCTC.

This chain connects TRBV4-1 to TRBJ2-5; perhaps TRBD1 as D (9 bases). Germline CDR1 reads MGHRA; CDR2 reads YSYEKL. Trimming cost V 3 bases and J 4 bases, with 27 bases left between them. The CDR3 length is 19 residues. CDR3 DNA sequence: TGCGCCAGCAGCCAGCCGCGGGGGGACAGGGTAAACACAGGAGAGACCCAGTACTTC. It is translated as CASSQPRGDRVNTGETQYF.

The rearrangement joins TRBV6-5 to TRBJ2-1, with D possibly matching TRBD2 (5 bases). Trimming shortened V by 6 bases and J by 4 bases, and 13 bases separated the two germline ends. Germline lookup yields CDR1 MNHEY and CDR2 SVGAGI. The CDR3 covers 14 residues. CDR3 DNA sequence: TGTGCCAGCAGGGGGAGCGGAGAATACAATGAGCAGTTCTTC. Amino acid sequence: CASRGSGEYNEQFF.